This TCR beta chain stems from a study of cytomegalovirus exposure and HLA in healthy donors. For the study at large: Findings of an earlier analysis included over 95 million unique TCR beta sequences from 190 million or so T cells. Inside one of the first data releases sat 80 million to 95 million unique TCRs taken from HLA-typed donors. Study results and caveats: Later analysis demonstrated an association between a missense DCLRE1C variant and TCR beta V- and J-gene trimming.

The CDR3 is 17 residues long. V was pared by 4 bases and J by 2 bases, with 20 bases between. The germline V gene encodes CDR1 SGHNT and CDR2 YYREEE (reference sequence). With respect to this clone: As yet, its antigen is unknown.

PCR was performed using 60 Vbeta and 13 Jbeta primers. As processed by the authors: Later reanalysis found roughly 80 million unique TCR beta chains, about 10 million of them shared. Repertoires were generated with immunoSEQ multiplex PCR, while TCRdb's copy carries only in-frame clones and drops some. V and J calls and clone size are given by that table; D and trimming were obtained from the DNA. The sample lists roughly 63,000 clones; 71% were seen once. The TCR originated in a man aged 45-65 years in good health and CMV-seropositive. The chain carries TRBV5-4 and TRBJ2-3; no reliable D call. The sequencing sample was made of PBMCs. CDR3 protein: CASSPLLGSLITDTQYF. As DNA, the CDR3 is TGTGCCAGCAGCCCCCTCCTTGGTAGCTTAATCACAGATACGCAGTATTTT.